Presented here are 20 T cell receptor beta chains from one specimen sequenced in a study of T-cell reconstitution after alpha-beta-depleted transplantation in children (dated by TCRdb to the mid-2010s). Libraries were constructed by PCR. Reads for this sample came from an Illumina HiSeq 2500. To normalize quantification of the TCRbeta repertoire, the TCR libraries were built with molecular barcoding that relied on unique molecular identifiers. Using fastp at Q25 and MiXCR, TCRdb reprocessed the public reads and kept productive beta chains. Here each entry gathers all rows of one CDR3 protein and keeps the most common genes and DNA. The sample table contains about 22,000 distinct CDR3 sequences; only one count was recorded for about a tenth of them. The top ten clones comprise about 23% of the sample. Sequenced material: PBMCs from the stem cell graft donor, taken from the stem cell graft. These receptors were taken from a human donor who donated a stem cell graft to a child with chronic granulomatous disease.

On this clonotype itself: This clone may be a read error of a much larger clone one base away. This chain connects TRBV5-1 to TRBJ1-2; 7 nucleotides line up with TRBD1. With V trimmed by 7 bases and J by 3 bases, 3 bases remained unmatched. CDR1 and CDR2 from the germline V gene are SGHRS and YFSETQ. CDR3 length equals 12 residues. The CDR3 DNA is TGCGCCAGCTGCACAGGGGACTATGGCTACACCTTC. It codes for CASCTGDYGYTF.

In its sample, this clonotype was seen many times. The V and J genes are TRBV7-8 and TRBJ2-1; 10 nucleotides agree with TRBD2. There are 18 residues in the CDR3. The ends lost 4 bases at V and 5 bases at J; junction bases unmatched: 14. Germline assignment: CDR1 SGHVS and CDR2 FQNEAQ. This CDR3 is CASSSKRILAGDNNEQFF. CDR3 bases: TGTGCCAGCAGCTCCAAACGAATCCTAGCGGGAGATAACAATGAGCAGTTCTTC.

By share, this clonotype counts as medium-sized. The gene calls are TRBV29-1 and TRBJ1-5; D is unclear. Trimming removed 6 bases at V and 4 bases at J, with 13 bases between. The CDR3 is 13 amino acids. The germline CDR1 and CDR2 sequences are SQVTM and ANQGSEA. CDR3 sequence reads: CSVARAANQPQHF. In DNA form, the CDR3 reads TGCAGCGTGGCCCGGGCAGCTAATCAGCCCCAGCATTTT.

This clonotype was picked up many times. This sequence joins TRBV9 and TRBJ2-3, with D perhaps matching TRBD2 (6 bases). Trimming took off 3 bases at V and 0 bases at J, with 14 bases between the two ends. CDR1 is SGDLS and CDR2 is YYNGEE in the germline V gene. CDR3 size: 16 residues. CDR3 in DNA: TGTGCCAGCAGCGAGGGACTCGGATTTAGCACAGATACGCAGTATTTT. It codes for CASSEGLGFSTDTQYF.

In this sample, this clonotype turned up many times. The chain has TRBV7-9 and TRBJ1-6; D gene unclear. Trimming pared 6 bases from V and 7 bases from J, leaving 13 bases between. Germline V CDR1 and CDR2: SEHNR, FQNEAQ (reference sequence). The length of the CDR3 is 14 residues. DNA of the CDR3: TGTGCCAGCAGTGGGTTAGGTATCAATTCACCCCTCCACTTT. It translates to CASSGLGINSPLHF.

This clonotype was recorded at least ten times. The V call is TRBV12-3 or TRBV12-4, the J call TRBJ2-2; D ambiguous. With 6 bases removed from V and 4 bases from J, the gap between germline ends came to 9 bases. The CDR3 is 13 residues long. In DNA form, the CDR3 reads TGTGCCAGCAGCCAGGACCTCACCGGGGAGCTGTTTTTT. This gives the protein CASSQDLTGELFF.

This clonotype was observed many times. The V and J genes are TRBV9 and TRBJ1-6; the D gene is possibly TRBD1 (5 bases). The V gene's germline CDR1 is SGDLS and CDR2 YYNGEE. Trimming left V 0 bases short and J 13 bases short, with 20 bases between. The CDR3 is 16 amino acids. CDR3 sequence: CASSVGGGGAASPLHF. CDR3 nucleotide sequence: TGTGCCAGCAGCGTAGGGGGCGGCGGGGCGGCTTCCCCCCTCCACTTT.

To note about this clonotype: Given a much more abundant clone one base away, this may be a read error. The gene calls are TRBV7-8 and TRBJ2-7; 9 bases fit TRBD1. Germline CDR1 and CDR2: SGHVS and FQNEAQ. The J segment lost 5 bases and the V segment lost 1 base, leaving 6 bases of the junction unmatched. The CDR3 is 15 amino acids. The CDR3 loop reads CASSLVGTGSDEQYF. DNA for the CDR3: TGTGCCAGCAGCTTAGTTGGGACAGGGAGCGACGAGCAGTACTTC.

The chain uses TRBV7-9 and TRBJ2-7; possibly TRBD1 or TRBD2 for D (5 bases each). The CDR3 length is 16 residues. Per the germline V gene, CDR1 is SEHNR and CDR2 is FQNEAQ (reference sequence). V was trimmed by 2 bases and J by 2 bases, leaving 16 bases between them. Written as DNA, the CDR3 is TGTGCCAGCAGCTTAAGCCGTCTCGGGGCCCCCTACGAGCAGTACTTC. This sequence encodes CASSLSRLGAPYEQYF.

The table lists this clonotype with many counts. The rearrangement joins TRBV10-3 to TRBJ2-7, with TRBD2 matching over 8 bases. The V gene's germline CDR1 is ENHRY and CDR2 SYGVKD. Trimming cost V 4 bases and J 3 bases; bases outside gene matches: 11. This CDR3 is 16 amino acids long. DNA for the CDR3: TGTGCCATCAGTGGCGGCGGGGGGTCTCGTCTCTACGAGCAGTACTTC. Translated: CAISGGGGSRLYEQYF.

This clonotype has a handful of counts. In DNA form, the CDR3 reads TGTGCCAGCAGCGTTAGCGGGAGCTCCACAACAGCTGAGCAGTTCTTC. The encoded protein is CASSVSGSSTTAEQFF. The J gene is TRBJ2-1, the V gene TRBV7-3; 9 positions agree with TRBD2. Germline trimming cut 5 bases from V and 9 bases from J; bases unmatched to any gene: 14. The CDR3 contains 16 residues. Germline V gene sequence: CDR1 SGHTA, CDR2 FQGTGA.

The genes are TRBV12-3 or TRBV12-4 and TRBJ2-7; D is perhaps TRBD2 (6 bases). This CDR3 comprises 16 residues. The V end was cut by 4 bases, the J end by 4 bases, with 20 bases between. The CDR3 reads CASSSRSTGVRYEQYF. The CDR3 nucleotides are TGTGCCAGCAGTTCCCGGTCGACGGGGGTGCGGTACGAGCAGTACTTC.

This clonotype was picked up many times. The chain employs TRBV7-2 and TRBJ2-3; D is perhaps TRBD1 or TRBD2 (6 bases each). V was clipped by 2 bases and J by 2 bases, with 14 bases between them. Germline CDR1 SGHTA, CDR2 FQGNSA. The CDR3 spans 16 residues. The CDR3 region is CASSLPEGGLTDTQYF. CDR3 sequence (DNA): TGTGCCAGCAGCTTACCAGAGGGGGGCCTCACAGATACGCAGTATTTT.

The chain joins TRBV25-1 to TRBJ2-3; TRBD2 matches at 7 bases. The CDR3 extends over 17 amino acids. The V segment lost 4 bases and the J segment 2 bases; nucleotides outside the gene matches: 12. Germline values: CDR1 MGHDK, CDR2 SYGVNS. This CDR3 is CASSVPSTGRTTDTQYF. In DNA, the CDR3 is TGTGCCAGCAGTGTTCCCTCCACCGGGAGGACCACAGATACGCAGTATTTT.

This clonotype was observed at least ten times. CDR3 sequence (DNA): TGTGCCAGCAGTTCCCCCGGGGGGCCCCAGCATTTT. Encoded protein: CASSSPGGPQHF. The chain carries TRBV12-3 or TRBV12-4 and TRBJ1-5, with TRBD1 as a possible D gene (5 bases). The CDR3 has 12 residues. Trimming removed 4 bases at V and 9 bases at J, with 10 bases between.

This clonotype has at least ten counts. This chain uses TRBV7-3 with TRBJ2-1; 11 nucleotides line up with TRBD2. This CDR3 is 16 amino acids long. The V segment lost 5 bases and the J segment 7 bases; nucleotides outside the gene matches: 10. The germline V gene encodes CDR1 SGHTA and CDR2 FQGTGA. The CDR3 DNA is TGTGCCAGCAGCCAGACACTAGCGGGAGACAGGAATGAGCAGTTCTTC. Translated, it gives CASSQTLAGDRNEQFF.

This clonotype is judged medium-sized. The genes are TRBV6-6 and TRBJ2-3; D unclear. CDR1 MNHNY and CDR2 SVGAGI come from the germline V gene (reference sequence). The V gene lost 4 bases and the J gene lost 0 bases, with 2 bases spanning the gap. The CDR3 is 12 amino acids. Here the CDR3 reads CASSSSTDTQYF. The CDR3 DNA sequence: TGTGCCAGCAGTTCCAGCACAGATACGCAGTATTTT.

The CDR3 is CSADRPGIGIDRTDTQYF. The CDR3 region has the DNA TGCAGTGCTGACCGCCCGGGGATTGGGATTGATCGCACAGATACGCAGTATTTT. The chain links TRBV20-1 to TRBJ2-3, with D maybe TRBD2 (5 bases). CDR1 and CDR2 (germline): DFQATT, SNEGSKA (reference sequence). V was clipped by 5 bases and J by 1 base, with 25 bases between them. The CDR3 is 18 amino acids.

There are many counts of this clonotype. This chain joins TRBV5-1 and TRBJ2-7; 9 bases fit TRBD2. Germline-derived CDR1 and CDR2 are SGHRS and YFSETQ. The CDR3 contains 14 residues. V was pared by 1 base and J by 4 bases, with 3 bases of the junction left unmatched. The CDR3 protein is CASSLKAGGYEQYF. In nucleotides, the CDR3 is TGCGCCAGCAGCTTGAAGGCGGGAGGGTACGAGCAGTACTTC.

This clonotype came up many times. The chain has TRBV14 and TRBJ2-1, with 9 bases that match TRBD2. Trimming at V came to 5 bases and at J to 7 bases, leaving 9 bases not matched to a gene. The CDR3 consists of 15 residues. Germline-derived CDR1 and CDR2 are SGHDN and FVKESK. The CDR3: CASSYLAGVGNEQFF. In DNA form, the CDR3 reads TGTGCCAGCAGCTACTTAGCGGGGGTCGGGAATGAGCAGTTCTTC.